The 30 T cell receptor beta chains below were found in one sample sequenced in a study of radiotherapy plus CTLA-4 blockade in lung cancer. Libraries were prepared by immunoSEQ multiplex PCR; TCRdb keeps only in-frame clonotypes and omits some of them. Here the sample spans fewer than 95,000 clones, 83% being singletons. The sample here was peripheral blood, taken from a patient treated with radiotherapy plus ipilimumab. The receptors stem from a human donor with non-small cell lung cancer who had stable disease on radiotherapy plus ipilimumab.

The chain joins TRBV28 to TRBJ2-5; D ambiguous. The DNA end favors TRBJ2-7, so the J call may be wrong. CDR1 MDHEN and CDR2 SYDVKM come from the germline V gene. The length of the CDR3 is 14 residues. CDR3 region: CASTRGSSWDEQYF. The CDR3 bases are TGTGCCAGCACCCGAGGTAGCTCCTGGGACGAGCAGTACTTC.

The chain employs TRBV19 and TRBJ1-2; the D is unclear. Germline lookup yields CDR1 LNHDA and CDR2 SQIVND (reference sequence). Trimming removed 6 bases at V and 7 bases at J, with 12 bases between. The CDR3 is 12 amino acids. The CDR3 sequence is CASRSQGSGYTF. The CDR3 DNA is TGTGCCAGTAGGAGTCAAGGAAGTGGCTACACCTTC. The complete variable domain, with remaining parts taken from reference TRBV19 and TRBJ1-2, reads DGGITQSPKYLFRKEGQNVTLSCEQNLNHDAMYWYRQDPGQGLRLIYYSQIVNDFQKGDIAEGYSVSREKKESFPLTVTSAQKNPTAFYLCASRSQGSGYTFGSGTRLTVV.

The chain links TRBV18 to TRBJ2-2; tentatively, D is TRBD1 (6 bases). Germline-derived CDR1 and CDR2 are KGHSH and LQKENI. The germline V and J ends were trimmed by 3 bases and 6 bases, with 20 bases remaining between them. The CDR3 is made up of 17 amino acids. The CDR3 here is CASSPAQGRLISGELFF. The DNA for the CDR3 is TGTGCCAGCTCACCGGCACAGGGCCGACTGATTTCCGGGGAGCTGTTTTTT. The variable domain in full, completed from reference TRBV18 and TRBJ2-2, reads NAGVMQNPRHLVRRRGQEARLRCSPMKGHSHVYWYRQLPEEGLKFMVYLQKENIIDESGMPKERFSAEFPKEGPSILRIQQVVRGDSAAYFCASSPAQGRLISGELFFGEGSRLTVL.

This chain links TRBV7-9 with TRBJ1-2; D is perhaps TRBD1 (5 bases). The CDR3 extends over 15 amino acids. V was pared by 5 bases and J by 3 bases, with 16 bases between. Per the germline V gene, CDR1 is SEHNR and CDR2 is FQNEAQ (reference sequence). CDR3 DNA: TGTGCCAGCAGCGCCCAGGGTGGCGGAGACTATGGCTACACCTTC. Protein: CASSAQGGGDYGYTF.

The rearrangement uses TRBV18 and TRBJ1-4; D not certain. The V gene's germline CDR1 is KGHSH and CDR2 LQKENI. The CDR3 is 14 residues long. Deletions cut 2 bases from V and 1 base from J, with 5 bases between. CDR3: CASSPSGTNEKLFF. The CDR3 DNA reads as TGTGCCAGCTCACCATCGGGAACTAATGAAAAACTGTTTTTT. The complete variable domain, with remaining parts taken from reference TRBV18 and TRBJ1-4, reads NAGVMQNPRHLVRRRGQEARLRCSPMKGHSHVYWYRQLPEEGLKFMVYLQKENIIDESGMPKERFSAEFPKEGPSILRIQQVVRGDSAAYFCASSPSGTNEKLFFGSGTQLSVL.

V is TRBV28 and J is TRBJ1-6; the D gene is possibly TRBD1 (5 bases). CDR1 and CDR2 from the germline V gene are MDHEN and SYDVKM. The length of the CDR3 is 14 residues. Trimming stripped 4 bases from V and 17 bases from J, with 21 bases between. CDR3: CASSSGTISKPFHF. Here the CDR3 DNA reads TGTGCCAGCAGTTCCGGGACGATCTCAAAACCGTTCCACTTT.

The rearrangement links TRBV5-1 to TRBJ1-2; TRBD1 matches 9 bases. J was trimmed by 4 bases and V by 4 bases; bases with no gene match: 5. The CDR3 is made up of 14 amino acids. Germline assignment: CDR1 SGHRS and CDR2 YFSETQ. The CDR3 nucleotides are TGCGCCAGCAGCCCGGAGACAGGGGGCTATGGCTACACCTTC. This translates into CASSPETGGYGYTF.

V usage is TRBV7-6 and J usage is TRBJ2-1, with 13 positions matching TRBD2. The CDR3 is 14 amino acids. V shed 4 bases, J shed 10 bases, and the junction held 4 bases outside the gene matches. Germline CDR1 SGHVS, CDR2 FNYEAQ. This CDR3 is CASSSGLAGTEQFF. The DNA for the CDR3 is TGTGCCAGCAGCTCGGGACTAGCGGGGACGGAGCAGTTCTTC.

The rearrangement joins TRBV11-2 to TRBJ2-5, with TRBD2 matching 10 bases. The CDR3 loop spans 17 amino acids. In germline, CDR1 is SGHAT, CDR2 FQNNGV. The J segment lost 1 base and the V segment lost 5 bases, leaving 10 bases of the junction unmatched. The CDR3 here is CASSQARGLATQETQYF. CDR3 sequence (DNA): TGTGCCAGCAGCCAAGCAAGGGGACTAGCGACCCAAGAGACCCAGTACTTC.

The chain carries TRBV4-1 and TRBJ1-5; D perhaps matches TRBD1 (5 bases). This CDR3 region has 16 residues. In germline, CDR1 is MGHRA, CDR2 YSYEKL. The V and J ends lost 2 bases and 0 bases respectively, with 11 bases between them. The CDR3 here is CASSQRQTFSNQPQHF. The CDR3 DNA is TGCGCCAGCAGCCAAAGACAGACTTTTAGCAATCAGCCCCAGCATTTT.

The rearrangement joins TRBV5-1 to TRBJ2-2; 9 bases line up with TRBD2. Trimming removed 4 bases from V and 1 base from J; junction bases left unmatched: 2. Germline V gene sequence: CDR1 SGHRS, CDR2 YFSETQ. CDR3 length: 15 residues. As DNA, the CDR3 is TGCGCCAGCAGCGTAGCGGGGGAGAACACCGGGGAGCTGTTTTTT. It specifies CASSVAGENTGELFF.

This clone came up a few times. V and J are TRBV7-8 and TRBJ2-6; D perhaps matches TRBD1 (5 bases). CDR3 size: 12 residues. V was cut by 1 base and J by 12 bases, with 7 bases left in between. CDR1 and CDR2 from the germline V gene are SGHVS and FQNEAQ. CDR3 DNA: TGTGCCAGCAGCTTAGTGCAGGGCGTCCTGACTTTC. It encodes CASSLVQGVLTF.

CDR3 nucleotides: TGTGCCAGCACCCAAGCGGGAGGCTCCTACGAGCAGTACTTC. Residues: CASTQAGGSYEQYF. This rearrangement joins TRBV28 to TRBJ2-5; 9 bases are a match to TRBD2. The closer fit of TRBJ2-7 to the DNA end suggests the J call may be wrong. Per germline, CDR1 MDHEN and CDR2 SYDVKM. The CDR3 has 14 amino acids.

The rearrangement joins TRBV6-1 to TRBJ2-1, with D perhaps assigned TRBD1 or TRBD2 (5 bases each). This CDR3 has 12 residues. Germline V gene sequence: CDR1 MNHNS, CDR2 SASEGT. Trimming took 6 bases from V and 12 from J, leaving 15 bases between them. The CDR3 nucleotides are TGTGCCAGCAGGAGGGACCTTCCGGGGCAGTTCTTC. Protein product: CASRRDLPGQFF.

The chain couples TRBV19 to TRBJ2-2, with 8 bases fitting TRBD1. V lost 11 bases to trimming and J lost 4 bases; unmatched junction nucleotides: 12. The CDR3 has 15 amino acids. CDR1 and CDR2 from the germline V gene are LNHDA and SQIVND (reference sequence). The CDR3 loop is CAGRRSTGATGELFF. The CDR3 region has the DNA TGTGCCGGACGACGATCGACAGGGGCCACCGGGGAGCTGTTTTTT.

V gene TRBV28 combines with J gene TRBJ1-2; D remains unclear. Deletions cut 3 bases from V and 0 bases from J, with 11 bases between. Germline V CDR1 and CDR2: MDHEN, SYDVKM. The CDR3 has 15 amino acids. The CDR3 sequence: CASSFYRESNYGYTF. Written as DNA, the CDR3 is TGTGCCAGCAGTTTCTACAGAGAATCTAACTATGGCTACACCTTC.

The chain has TRBV18 and TRBJ2-3; D perhaps matches TRBD1 (5 bases). Germline assignment: CDR1 KGHSH and CDR2 LQKENI. The CDR3 has 17 residues. V gave up 4 bases and J gave up 0 bases, with 17 bases separating them. CDR3 DNA: TGTGCCAGCTCACGGGGCAGGGCTGGAGCTAGCACAGATACGCAGTATTTT. This translates into CASSRGRAGASTDTQYF.

The chain uses TRBV29-1 and TRBJ1-1; 7 bases are shared with TRBD1. This CDR3 has 13 amino acids. Germline CDR1 reads SQVTM; CDR2 reads ANQGSEA. V lost 5 bases and J lost 3; bases outside the gene matches: 6. Written as DNA, the CDR3 is TGCAGCGTTCCAGGGGGTCGATACACTGAAGCTTTCTTT. The encoded protein is CSVPGGRYTEAFF.

This clone was seen a single time. The chain couples TRBV18 to TRBJ1-1, with 7 bases matching TRBD1. This CDR3 spans 12 amino acids. The ends lost 4 bases at V and 7 bases at J; junction bases unmatched: 3. Looked up from germline, CDR1 is KGHSH and CDR2 is LQKENI. CDR3 amino acids: CASSLDRVEAFF. The CDR3 DNA sequence: TGTGCCAGCTCACTTGACAGGGTTGAAGCTTTCTTT.

This chain joins TRBV6-6 and TRBJ2-1; 13 nucleotides match TRBD2. Germline V gene data show CDR1 as MNHNY and CDR2 as SVGAGI (reference sequence). Trimming cost V 5 bases and J 15 bases; bases outside gene matches: 16. This CDR3 region has 16 residues. CDR3 nucleotides: TGTGCCAGCAGTCAACTGAGACTAGCGGGGGGTGGAATGGCGTTCTTC. Translating gives CASSQLRLAGGGMAFF.

The chain combines TRBV6-5 with TRBJ1-6; weak D call: TRBD1 (5 bases). There are 16 residues in the CDR3. Germline values: CDR1 MNHEY, CDR2 SVGAGI. V was trimmed by 0 bases and J by 6 bases, leaving 12 bases between them. The CDR3: CASSYSGTRPNSPLHF. The CDR3 nucleotides are TGTGCCAGCAGTTACTCCGGGACTAGGCCTAATTCACCCCTCCACTTT.

V usage is TRBV20-1 and J usage is TRBJ1-1; maybe TRBD1 (6 bases). The V end lost 4 bases, the J end lost 9 bases, and 12 bases lay between the germline ends. The germline V gene has CDR1 DFQATT and CDR2 SNEGSKA (reference sequence). The CDR3 totals 11 residues. The CDR3 nucleotides read TGCAGTGCTAATCGGGACATCAAAGCTTTCTTT. It encodes CSANRDIKAFF.

The chain joins TRBV6-1 to TRBJ2-5, with 13 bases lining up with TRBD2. The V gene's germline CDR1 is MNHNS and CDR2 SASEGT. Trimming removed 6 bases from V and 4 bases from J; junction bases left unmatched: 5. This CDR3 comprises 15 residues. Written as DNA, the CDR3 is TGTGCCAGCAGGAGGACTAGCGGGAGCTTAGAGACCCAGTACTTC. It encodes CASRRTSGSLETQYF.

The V gene is TRBV6-1, the J gene TRBJ1-3; 7 nucleotides line up with TRBD1. Germline V gives CDR1 MNHNS, CDR2 SASEGT. The ends lost 9 bases at V and 4 bases at J; junction bases unmatched: 12. The CDR3 is 15 residues long. The CDR3 DNA reads TGTGCCAGTAAGGTTCCAGGGGGATCAGGAAACACCATATATTTT. Translating it yields CASKVPGGSGNTIYF.

CDR3 DNA: TGTGCCAGCACGATTGCAGATACGCAGTATTTT. Translation gives CASTIADTQYF. The rearrangement uses TRBV2 and TRBJ2-3; D gene ambiguous. The germline gives CDR1 SNHLY, CDR2 FYNNEI. V was clipped by 7 bases and J by 4 bases, with 6 bases between them. The CDR3 runs to 11 residues.

The J gene is TRBJ1-2, the V gene TRBV19, with D maybe TRBD1 (5 bases). The ends were cut back, 6 bases at V and 3 bases at J, with 26 bases in the middle. Germline V gives CDR1 LNHDA, CDR2 SQIVND (reference sequence). The CDR3 is made up of 18 amino acids. CDR3 coding DNA: TGTGCCAGTAGCTCAATGGGCAGGAGTTTAGGGGTCGACTATGGCTACACCTTC. It is translated as CASSSMGRSLGVDYGYTF. Combining the CDR3 with reference TRBV19 and TRBJ1-2 gives the whole variable domain DGGITQSPKYLFRKEGQNVTLSCEQNLNHDAMYWYRQDPGQGLRLIYYSQIVNDFQKGDIAEGYSVSREKKESFPLTVTSAQKNPTAFYLCASSSMGRSLGVDYGYTFGSGTRLTVV.

The J gene is TRBJ1-2, the V gene TRBV7-8; D call uncertain. V was clipped by 1 base and J by 4 bases, with 13 bases between them. CDR3 length equals 15 residues. Per the germline V gene, CDR1 is SGHVS and CDR2 is FQNEAQ. The CDR3 reads CASSLVMDFAYGYTF. The DNA of the CDR3 is TGTGCCAGCAGCTTAGTAATGGATTTTGCCTATGGCTACACCTTC.

This sequence joins TRBV6-4 and TRBJ2-1; 8 bases align to TRBD2. The CDR3 covers 16 residues. From germline, CDR1 is MRHNA and CDR2 SNTAGT. V trimming: 2 bases; J trimming: 7 bases; junction bases outside the gene matches: 10. CDR3 nucleotides: TGTGCCAGCAGTGACCAAGCGGGAGCGGCTTGGAATGAGCAGTTCTTC. Translating gives CASSDQAGAAWNEQFF.

The J gene is TRBJ1-6, the V gene TRBV6-1, with D hard to call. Trimming stripped 1 base from V and 10 bases from J, with 20 bases between. The germline CDR1 and CDR2 sequences are MNHNS and SASEGT. The CDR3 extends over 17 amino acids. CDR3 sequence (DNA): TGTGCCAGCAGTGAAGGCATATTTGAGGCCCAGGCGTCACCCCTCCACTTT. Translating it yields CASSEGIFEAQASPLHF.

The chain joins TRBV19 to TRBJ2-5, with TRBD2 as a possible D gene (5 bases). This CDR3 contains 15 residues. Germline-derived CDR1 and CDR2 are LNHDA and SQIVND (reference sequence). Trimming removed 5 bases from V and 3 bases from J, with 16 bases in between. CDR3 nucleotide sequence: TGTGCCAGTAGTTTCGGTACTACTAGGGAAGAGACCCAGTACTTC. Translating it yields CASSFGTTREETQYF. Together with reference TRBV19 and TRBJ2-5, the CDR3 gives the full variable domain: DGGITQSPKYLFRKEGQNVTLSCEQNLNHDAMYWYRQDPGQGLRLIYYSQIVNDFQKGDIAEGYSVSREKKESFPLTVTSAQKNPTAFYLCASSFGTTREETQYFGPGTRLLVL.